The present entry profiles one T cell receptor beta chain with its context. This entry is derived from a study of technical replicates of blood from a handful of donors. TCRdb's table, derived via immunoSEQ multiplex PCR, lists solely in-frame clones and lacks some. The sample holds roughly 100,000 clones, approximately 95% seen once. The V segment lost 1 base and the J segment 2 bases; nucleotides outside the gene matches: 4. CDR3 length: 17 residues. Germline CDR1 LNHDA, CDR2 SQIVND (reference sequence). The chain has TRBV19 and TRBJ2-6; 8 nucleotides match TRBD1. Sequenced input: T cells isolated from PBMCs. The TCR sequence derives from a human donor in good health. CDR3 nucleotides: TGTGCCAGTAGTATAGGGACAGGGACGGCTGGGGCCAACGTCCTGACTTTC. Protein sequence: CASSIGTGTAGANVLTF.